What follows are 7 T cell receptor beta chains derived from one specimen sequenced in a study of long-term antiretroviral therapy in people with HIV. The immunoSEQ assay was v3.0, run at survey level. Profiled with immunoSEQ multiplex PCR; TCRdb holds only in-frame clones, not every one. This sample has 30,000 to 40,000 clones, with about 85% found just once. The material sequenced was unsorted PBMCs, taken 1.1 years after starting antiretroviral therapy. The receptors stem from a young man with HIV.

V usage is TRBV5-1 and J usage is TRBJ2-1, with D tentatively TRBD1 (6 bases). Germline assignment: CDR1 SGHRS and CDR2 YFSETQ. Trimming shortened V by 2 bases and J by 2 bases, and 14 bases separated the two germline ends. This CDR3 has 16 amino acids. The CDR3 reads CASSFPRTETYNEQFF. In DNA form, the CDR3 reads TGCGCCAGCAGCTTCCCTAGGACAGAGACCTACAATGAGCAGTTCTTC.

This clone was seen a single time. The chain employs TRBV2 and TRBJ1-5; maybe TRBD1 (5 bases). Germline V gene data show CDR1 as SNHLY and CDR2 as FYNNEI. Trimming shortened V by 2 bases and J by 7 bases, and 15 bases separated the two germline ends. The CDR3 has 15 amino acids. CDR3 residues: CASSEREGRVQPQHF. The CDR3 DNA is TGTGCCAGCAGTGAAAGGGAGGGCAGGGTCCAGCCCCAGCATTTT.

This sequence joins TRBV6-5 and TRBJ1-1, with TRBD1 matching over 9 bases. Unmatched junction bases numbered 3, after V lost 9 bases and J lost 4 bases. Germline values: CDR1 MNHEY, CDR2 SVGAGI. CDR3 length: 12 amino acids. The chain's CDR3 is CASGTGSTEAFF. Written as DNA, the CDR3 is TGTGCCAGTGGGACAGGGAGCACTGAAGCTTTCTTT.

As for this clone: The junction does not match germline at one end; this may be a read error. CDR3 amino acids: CASSHISLGLAEETQYF. Written as DNA, the CDR3 is TGTGCTAGCAGTCATATTTCCTTGGGGCTAGCGGAAGAGACCCAGTACTTC. V gene TRBV7-7 combines with J gene TRBJ2-5, with 7 positions matching TRBD2. The CDR3 is made up of 17 amino acids. Germline V gene data show CDR1 as SSHAT and CDR2 as FNYEAQ (reference sequence).

This clone was recorded only once. The chain uses TRBV27 and TRBJ2-7; 9 bases are a match to TRBD2. CDR3 length: 17 residues. CDR1 and CDR2 (germline): MNHEY, SMNVEV (reference sequence). The V gene end was trimmed by 6 bases and the J gene end by 4 bases; junction bases not matched to a gene: 16. CDR3 protein: CASSSTRLAAISYEQYF. The CDR3 coding sequence is TGTGCCAGCAGCTCCACGAGACTAGCGGCAATCTCTTACGAGCAGTACTTC.

The chain is built from TRBV7-9 and TRBJ2-3; D might be TRBD1 or TRBD2, each matching 6 bases. Germline V lookup: CDR1 SEHNR, CDR2 FQNEAQ (reference sequence). Trimming shortened V by 0 bases and J by 2 bases, and 21 bases separated the two germline ends. The CDR3 is made up of 19 amino acids. Here the CDR3 DNA reads TGTGCCAGCAGCTTAGCGGGACTGGGCTATCCAGGGGACACAGATACGCAGTATTTT. Its protein product is CASSLAGLGYPGDTDTQYF.

The gene calls are TRBV10-1 and TRBJ2-1; 12 bases agree with TRBD2. The CDR3 contains 17 residues. Germline V gene lookup returns CDR1 WNHNN and CDR2 SYGVQD (reference sequence). V dropped 0 bases and J dropped 4; count of bases not matched to a gene: 4. CDR3 amino acids: CASSESKLAGGYNEQFF. The DNA of the CDR3 is TGCGCCAGCAGTGAGTCGAAACTAGCGGGAGGATACAATGAGCAGTTCTTC.